Shown below are 7 T cell receptor beta chains from a single sample sequenced in a study of blood T cell repertoires in COVID-19. TCRdb's table, derived via immunoSEQ multiplex PCR, lists solely in-frame clones and lacks some. Of fewer than 700,000 clones listed, about 89% are singletons. Sequencing was done on a sample of peripheral blood. These receptors originate from a woman aged 50 to 65 with COVID-19, enrolled during active disease.

The chain uses TRBV18 and TRBJ1-2; 9 bases align to TRBD1. There are 15 residues in the CDR3. Germline trimming cut 0 bases from V and 6 bases from J; bases unmatched to any gene: 5. Germline loops: CDR1 KGHSH, CDR2 LQKENI. The CDR3 loop reads CASSPPNTGGDGYTF. CDR3 DNA: TGTGCCAGCTCACCACCCAATACAGGGGGCGATGGCTACACCTTC.

The chain combines TRBV3-1 (or the pseudogene TRBV3-2) with TRBJ2-5; 8 bases are shared with TRBD1. CDR3 length equals 14 residues. V lost 4 bases and J lost 5; bases outside the gene matches: 6. Germline V gene lookup returns CDR1 LGHDT and CDR2 YNNKEL (reference sequence). As DNA, the CDR3 is TGTGCCAGCAGCCTACGGACAGGGTGGGAGACCCAGTACTTC. Its protein product is CASSLRTGWETQYF.

The V gene is TRBV3-1 (or the pseudogene TRBV3-2), the J gene TRBJ1-6; TRBD1 matches at 7 bases. After removal of 1 base from V and 10 bases from J, the junction contained 7 bases not matched to a gene. This CDR3 contains 15 residues. Germline V lookup: CDR1 LGHDT, CDR2 YNNKEL (reference sequence). The CDR3 loop is CASSQGGTVSSPLHF. The CDR3 DNA reads TGTGCCAGCAGCCAAGGGGGGACAGTAAGCTCACCCCTCCACTTT.

This chain joins TRBV7-3 and TRBJ2-2; 7 bases align to TRBD1. Germline lookup yields CDR1 SGHTA and CDR2 FQGTGA. This CDR3 is built from 15 residues. The junction had 5 bases not matched to a gene; V was cut back by 5 bases and J by 2 bases. CDR3 protein: CASSHRDSNTGELFF. The CDR3, as DNA: TGTGCCAGCAGCCATCGGGACAGCAACACCGGGGAGCTGTTTTTT.

The chain couples TRBV3-1 (or the pseudogene TRBV3-2) to TRBJ2-2, with TRBD2 matching over 7 bases. V dropped 1 base and J dropped 6; count of bases not matched to a gene: 8. This CDR3 region has 16 residues. Germline lookup yields CDR1 LGHDT and CDR2 YNNKEL (reference sequence). DNA of the CDR3: TGTGCCAGCAGCCAAGTGGCGGGGGTAGACTCCGGGGAGCTGTTTTTT. This encodes CASSQVAGVDSGELFF.

J is TRBJ2-7 and V is TRBV9, with 7 bases matching TRBD1. V gave up 0 bases and J gave up 2 bases; unmatched junction bases: 5. CDR1 and CDR2 from the germline V gene are SGDLS and YYNGEE. This CDR3 is 15 amino acids long. The chain's CDR3 is CASSVATGLTYEQYF. CDR3 coding DNA: TGTGCCAGCAGCGTAGCGACAGGGCTGACCTACGAGCAGTACTTC.

The chain uses TRBV5-1 and TRBJ2-4, with TRBD2 identical over 8 bases. This CDR3 is 14 amino acids long. With V trimmed by 7 bases and J by 6 bases, 9 bases remained unmatched. Germline CDR1 and CDR2: SGHRS and YFSETQ. The CDR3 sequence: CASRSPREGNIQYF. Written as DNA, the CDR3 is TGCGCCAGCCGTTCCCCCCGGGAGGGAAACATTCAGTACTTC.